This is a list of T cell receptor beta chains from one sample in a study of T and B cells in COVID-19 patients. TCRdb re-called the multiplex PCR reads through MiXCR, storing one row per CDR3 protein. The sample lists more than 20,000 distinct CDR3 sequences, 30% to 35% occurring once. The sequenced sample consisted of blood. The receptors come from a human donor who had recovered from COVID-19. Both conserved end residues are part of each CDR3. The order of the fields is V gene, D gene, J gene, CDR3 protein. D genes are given only for firm matches.

>TRBV5-5|TRBD1|TRBJ1-1
CASSLAGQGDTEAFF
>TRBV15|TRBD1|TRBJ2-6
CATSRSHRGPGANVLTF
>TRBV6-2/TRBV6-3|NA|TRBJ2-5
CASSLLMDQETQYF
>TRBV12-3/TRBV12-4|TRBD1|TRBJ1-6
CASSSQGAKSPLHF
>TRBV12-3/TRBV12-4|NA|TRBJ2-5
CASSLTVPGETQYF
>TRBV27|NA|TRBJ2-7
CASSLSDQSDDEQYF
>TRBV19|NA|TRBJ2-5
CASTTGRTTYF
>TRBV6-1|NA|TRBJ1-3
CASSAEFGNTIYF
>TRBV4-3|TRBD1|TRBJ2-5
CASSQVGGQGTQYF
>TRBV27|TRBD1|TRBJ1-1
CASSSGQGNTEAFF
>TRBV6-2/TRBV6-3|NA|TRBJ2-7
CASRGMTGKSSYEQYF
>TRBV29-1|NA|TRBJ2-5
CSVEDPQGFQETQYF
>TRBV20-1|NA|NA
CSANGDLYEQYF
>TRBV6-1|TRBD2|TRBJ2-1
CATSGGPYNEQFF
>TRBV10-3|NA|TRBJ2-3
CAISVTTDTQYF
>TRBV20-1|TRBD1|TRBJ2-2
CSARTGRAGELFF
>TRBV27|NA|TRBJ1-3
CASSLSLRHSSGNTIYF
>TRBV5-6|TRBD1|TRBJ2-1
CASSLADRVDNEQFF
>TRBV29-1|NA|TRBJ2-6
CSVGGDTGANVLTF
>TRBV6-5|TRBD1|TRBJ2-7
CASSYLRTGDEQYF
>TRBV24-1|NA|TRBJ2-3
CATSDLWAFSTDTQYF
>TRBV29-1|NA|TRBJ2-7
CSTLAGSHEQYF
>TRBV29-1|TRBD2|TRBJ2-7
CSARSRGLAGAYEQYF
>TRBV7-9|NA|TRBJ1-1
CASRKEQGMAFF
>TRBV29-1|NA|TRBJ1-1
CSVGRSGSEAFF
>TRBV27|NA|TRBJ1-2
CASSPYLPANYGYTF
>TRBV20-1|NA|TRBJ2-2
CGSPGTNTGELFF
>TRBV6-4|NA|TRBJ2-5
CASSDSRGETQYF
>TRBV6-2/TRBV6-3|NA|TRBJ2-3
CASSYQGHSTDTQYF
>TRBV6-4|TRBD2|TRBJ2-2
CASRAGAGGRTTGELFF
>TRBV4-3|TRBD2|TRBJ2-1
CASSSQEGLAGSSDQFF
>TRBV13|NA|TRBJ1-1
CASSLEVGVNTEAFF
>TRBV6-2/TRBV6-3|NA|TRBJ2-7
CASRGTPSYEQYF
>TRBV29-1|NA|TRBJ2-1
CSARSKVNEQFF
>TRBV4-2|TRBD1|TRBJ2-3
CASSQEGQGGTDTQYF
>TRBV27|NA|TRBJ2-5
CASRDRRGRVETQYF
>TRBV7-9|NA|TRBJ1-5
CASSLVGGRGNQPQHF